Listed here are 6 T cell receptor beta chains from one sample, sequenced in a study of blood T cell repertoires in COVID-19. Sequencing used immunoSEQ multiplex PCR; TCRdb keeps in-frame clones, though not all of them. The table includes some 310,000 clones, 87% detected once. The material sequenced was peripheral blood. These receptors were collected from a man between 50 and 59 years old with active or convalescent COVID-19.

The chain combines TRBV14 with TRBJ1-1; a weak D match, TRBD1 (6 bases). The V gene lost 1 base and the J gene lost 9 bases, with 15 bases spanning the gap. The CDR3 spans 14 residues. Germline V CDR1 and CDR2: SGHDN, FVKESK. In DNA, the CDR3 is TGTGCCAGCAGCCAAGGCGTCCTAACAGGGAAAGCTTTCTTT. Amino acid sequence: CASSQGVLTGKAFF.

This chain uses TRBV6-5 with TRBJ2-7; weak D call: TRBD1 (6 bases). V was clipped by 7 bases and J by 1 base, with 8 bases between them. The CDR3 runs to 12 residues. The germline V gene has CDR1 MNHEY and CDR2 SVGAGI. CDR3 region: CASTGTSYEQYF. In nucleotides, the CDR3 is TGTGCCAGCACCGGGACATCCTACGAGCAGTACTTC.

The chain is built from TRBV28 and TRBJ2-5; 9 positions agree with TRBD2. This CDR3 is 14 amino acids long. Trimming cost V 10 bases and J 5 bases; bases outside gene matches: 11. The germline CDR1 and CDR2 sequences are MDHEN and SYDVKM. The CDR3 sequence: CATGGTREGETQYF. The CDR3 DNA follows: TGTGCCACTGGGGGGACGCGGGAGGGTGAGACCCAGTACTTC.

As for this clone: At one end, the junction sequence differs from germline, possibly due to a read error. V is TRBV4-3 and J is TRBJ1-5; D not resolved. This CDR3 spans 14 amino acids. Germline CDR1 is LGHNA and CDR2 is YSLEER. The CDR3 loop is CASSPEGSDQPQHF. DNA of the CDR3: TGCGCCAGCAGTCCAGAGGGTAGCGATCAGCCCCAGCATTTT.

The CDR3 nucleotides are TGTGCCTGGAGTGTCCCGGTCGGGGGTAAACTGTTTTTT. Protein product: CAWSVPVGGKLFF. The J gene is TRBJ1-4, the V gene TRBV30; D possibly corresponds to TRBD1 (5 bases). Deletions cut 0 bases from V and 11 bases from J, with 13 bases between. CDR3 length: 13 residues. Germline V gene lookup returns CDR1 GTSNPN and CDR2 SVGIG (reference sequence).

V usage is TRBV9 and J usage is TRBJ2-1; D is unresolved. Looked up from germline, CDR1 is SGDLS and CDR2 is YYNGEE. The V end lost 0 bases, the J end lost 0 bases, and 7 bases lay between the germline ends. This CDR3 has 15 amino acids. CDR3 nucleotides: TGTGCCAGCAGCGTAGACCTGAGCTCCTACAATGAGCAGTTCTTC. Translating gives CASSVDLSSYNEQFF.